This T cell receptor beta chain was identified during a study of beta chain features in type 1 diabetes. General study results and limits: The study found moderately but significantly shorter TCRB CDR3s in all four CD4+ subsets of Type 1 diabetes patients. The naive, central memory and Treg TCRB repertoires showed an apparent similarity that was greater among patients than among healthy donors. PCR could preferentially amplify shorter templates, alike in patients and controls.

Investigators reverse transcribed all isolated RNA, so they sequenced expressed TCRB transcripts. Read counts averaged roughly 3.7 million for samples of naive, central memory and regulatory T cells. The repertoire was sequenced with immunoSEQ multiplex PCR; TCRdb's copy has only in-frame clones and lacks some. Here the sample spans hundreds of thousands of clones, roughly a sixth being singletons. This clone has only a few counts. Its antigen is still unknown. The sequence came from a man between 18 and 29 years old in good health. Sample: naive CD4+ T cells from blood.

The CDR3 protein is CASSLGTSGFTDTQYF. In DNA, the CDR3 is TGTGCCAGCAGCTTAGGAACTAGCGGTTTCACAGATACGCAGTATTTT. V gene TRBV11-2 combines with J gene TRBJ2-3, with 8 bases identical to TRBD2. Germline lookup yields CDR1 SGHAT and CDR2 FQNNGV. CDR3 size: 16 residues. Losses at the gene ends were 1 base for V and 2 bases for J; bases not matched to a gene: 5.